This T cell receptor beta chain was found in a study of patients and donors after allogeneic stem cell transplantation. The CDR3 runs to 17 residues. Trimming took off 5 bases at V and 1 base at J, with 19 bases between the two ends. Germline assignment: CDR1 PRHDT and CDR2 FYEKMQ (reference sequence). One entry per CDR3 protein, called by TCRdb with MiXCR from the RT-PCR reads. The repertoire consists of about 200,000 distinct CDR3 sequences, with around 41% occurring once and the leading ten covering 25% to 35%. This TCR was sampled from a human donor who was either an allogeneic HSCT recipient or a stem cell or donor lymphocyte infusion donor (not recorded which). It is not recorded whose cells these are; they may come from a transplant donor. Sequencing was carried out using blood, either unsorted or a sorted T cell fraction (not recorded which). The V call is TRBV13, the J call TRBJ2-3; maybe TRBD2 (7 bases). The CDR3 loop reads CASSPGEGTLGTDTQYF. The CDR3 nucleotides are TGTGCCAGCAGCCCAGGGGAGGGGACACTCGGCACAGATACGCAGTATTTT.